This entry features one TCR beta chain sequence. These data originate in a study of blood T cell repertoires in COVID-19. The CDR3 sequence is 11 residues long. V was trimmed by 4 bases and J by 8 bases, leaving 7 bases between them. Germline assignment: CDR1 SGHNT and CDR2 YYREEE (reference sequence). Generated by immunoSEQ multiplex PCR, the TCRdb table keeps only in-frame clones and is missing some. The table lists about 280,000 clones, 70% to 90% of them singletons, with 4% to 6% in the top ten. Sequencing input: peripheral blood. J is TRBJ2-1 and V is TRBV5-4, with D unclear. This clonotype was obtained from a man aged 50 to 60 with active or convalescent COVID-19. CDR3 sequence: CASSPPDEQFF. The CDR3 coding sequence is TGTGCCAGCAGCCCTCCCGATGAGCAGTTCTTC.